This TCR beta chain derives from a study of control samples from healthy donors and cancer patients. Germline CDR1 and CDR2: MGHDK and SYGVNS. V lost 3 bases and J lost 1, with 6 bases in between. This CDR3 is 13 amino acids long. TCRdb's table, derived via immunoSEQ multiplex PCR, lists solely in-frame clones and lacks some. In the table there are about 150,000 clones, 90% to 95% of which are singletons. The genes are TRBV25-1 and TRBJ1-1; no clear D. The sequence derives from a young woman in good health. Sequences were obtained from blood. CDR3 region: CASSEKENTEAFF. The CDR3 DNA sequence: TGTGCCAGCAGTGAGAAGGAGAACACTGAAGCTTTCTTT.